A single sample gave rise to the 16 T cell receptor beta chains below, sequenced in a study of shared clonotypes between healthy human individuals. The assay was immunoSEQ multiplex PCR, and TCRdb's table has in-frame clones only and misses some. The sample lists more than 200,000 clones, approximately 65% occurring once. The sample was memory CD4+ T cells sorted from blood. Indicated subset: CD45RA-negative fraction. The receptors were gathered from a man aged 30 to 45 in good health.

This clone was recorded once. This chain uses TRBV7-2 with TRBJ2-7, with 7 bases that match TRBD1. The CDR3 totals 14 residues. The ends lost 5 bases at V and 6 bases at J; junction bases unmatched: 10. Germline V gene lookup returns CDR1 SGHTA and CDR2 FQGNSA. CDR3 amino acids: CASSPQTGYGEQYF. CDR3 DNA sequence: TGTGCCAGCAGCCCCCAGACAGGGTACGGCGAGCAGTACTTC.

This clone was counted between two and nine times. The V and J genes are TRBV5-5 and TRBJ2-7; D ambiguous. Germline V gene lookup returns CDR1 SGHKS and CDR2 YYEKEE (reference sequence). This CDR3 is built from 14 residues. V lost 1 base to trimming and J lost 2 bases, with 10 bases between them. Here the CDR3 reads CASSLYGHAYEQYF. CDR3 sequence (DNA): TGTGCCAGCAGCTTGTACGGCCATGCCTACGAGCAGTACTTC. The variable domain in full, with the rest retrieved from reference TRBV5-5 and TRBJ2-7, is DAGVTQSPTHLIKTRGQQVTLRCSPISGHKSVSWYQQVLGQGPQFIFQYYEKEERGRGNFPDRFSARQFPNYSSELNVNALLLGDSALYLCASSLYGHAYEQYFGPGTRLTVT.

The chain recombines TRBV7-2 with TRBJ2-3; no clear D gene. Trimming removed 4 bases from V and 1 base from J, with 9 bases in between. Per germline, CDR1 SGHTA and CDR2 FQGNSA. This CDR3 is built from 14 residues. As DNA, the CDR3 is TGTGCCAGCAGCTCCGTAAGCGGCACAGATACGCAGTATTTT. It translates to CASSSVSGTDTQYF.

V is TRBV7-3 and J is TRBJ2-5; possibly TRBD1 for D (6 bases). The germline V gene encodes CDR1 SGHTA and CDR2 FQGTGA. The CDR3 is made up of 13 amino acids. Deletions cut 4 bases from V and 2 bases from J, with 8 bases between. This CDR3 reads CASSSTGQETQYF. The CDR3 DNA reads TGTGCCAGCAGCTCGACAGGACAAGAGACCCAGTACTTC. Full variable domain (remainder filled in from reference TRBV7-3 and TRBJ2-5): GAGVSQTPSNKVTEKGKYVELRCDPISGHTALYWYRQSLGQGPEFLIYFQGTGAADDSGLPNDRFFAVRPEGSVSTLKIQRTERGDSAVYLCASSSTGQETQYFGPGTRLLVL.

This clone has just a few counts. This chain joins TRBV27 and TRBJ1-2; D not certain. This CDR3 is 15 amino acids long. Between the trimmed V and J ends, which lost 5 bases and 5 bases, there was a span of 18 bases. Germline CDR1 is MNHEY and CDR2 is SMNVEV (reference sequence). DNA for the CDR3: TGTGCCAGCAGTCCCTCCCGGAGGAAATCGTATGGCTACACCTTC. Encoded protein: CASSPSRRKSYGYTF.

This clone came up a few times. The chain combines TRBV5-4 with TRBJ2-5; tentative D call: TRBD2 (5 bases). Looked up from germline, CDR1 is SGHNT and CDR2 is YYREEE (reference sequence). V gave up 0 bases and J gave up 2 bases, with 8 bases separating them. This CDR3 contains 14 residues. CDR3 sequence reads: CASSLATTQETQYF. CDR3 sequence (DNA): TGTGCCAGCAGCTTGGCGACTACTCAAGAGACCCAGTACTTC.

The chain links TRBV5-1 to TRBJ2-5; unclear D gene. Deletions cut 1 base from V and 3 bases from J, with 4 bases between. Germline-derived CDR1 and CDR2 are SGHRS and YFSETQ. The CDR3 covers 12 residues. The DNA of the CDR3 is TGCGCCAGCAGCTTGACAGAAGAGACCCAGTACTTC. This gives the protein CASSLTEETQYF.

The rearrangement uses TRBV29-1 and TRBJ2-1; D is unresolved. The germline V and J ends were trimmed by 7 bases and 10 bases, with 17 bases remaining between them. The V gene's germline CDR1 is SQVTM and CDR2 ANQGSEA. The CDR3 contains 12 residues. In nucleotides, the CDR3 is TGCAGCGGGGCTGTTGGTGCAGGCGAGCAGTTCTTC. This encodes CSGAVGAGEQFF.

V gene TRBV4-1 combines with J gene TRBJ2-1; a weak D match, TRBD1 (5 bases). Germline loops: CDR1 MGHRA, CDR2 YSYEKL. Trimming shortened V by 0 bases and J by 9 bases, and 9 bases separated the two germline ends. This CDR3 has 13 amino acids. The CDR3 DNA reads TGCGCCAGCAGCCAAGATCTGGGGCCTGAGCAGTTCTTC. Residues: CASSQDLGPEQFF.

The chain uses TRBV6-1 and TRBJ2-1, with 8 bases fitting TRBD2. V shed 5 bases, J shed 7 bases, and the junction held 7 bases outside the gene matches. The CDR3 is made up of 14 amino acids. The germline gives CDR1 MNHNS, CDR2 SASEGT. CDR3 in amino acids: CASSPGLGINEQFF. In DNA form, the CDR3 reads TGTGCCAGCAGTCCGGGACTAGGGATTAATGAGCAGTTCTTC.

V usage is TRBV9 and J usage is TRBJ2-7; tentatively, D is TRBD1 (5 bases). Germline CDR1 SGDLS, CDR2 YYNGEE. The CDR3 is 15 residues long. V gave up 0 bases and J gave up 4 bases, with 14 bases separating them. CDR3 DNA: TGTGCCAGCAGCGTAGGGACCACTCAGGGATACGAGCAGTACTTC. The encoded protein is CASSVGTTQGYEQYF.

The rearrangement uses TRBV5-4 and TRBJ2-1; 10 bases are a match to TRBD1. CDR1 and CDR2 from the germline V gene are SGHNT and YYREEE (reference sequence). The CDR3 loop spans 15 amino acids. V shed 4 bases and J 4 bases; nucleotides not matched to a gene: 5. CDR3 DNA sequence: TGTGCCAGCAGCACCCGGGACAGGGGTTACAATGAGCAGTTCTTC. Encoded protein: CASSTRDRGYNEQFF.

Many counts were recorded for this clone. At the DNA level, this CDR3 is encoded by other sequences in the same sample as well. This chain uses TRBV11-2 with TRBJ2-1; possible D gene TRBD2, 6 bases. Deletions cut 1 base from V and 2 bases from J, with 12 bases between. The CDR3 is 16 amino acids. Germline V CDR1 and CDR2: SGHAT, FQNNGV. The CDR3 region has the DNA TGTGCCAGCAGCTTAGGGGCAGGAGGGCCCTACAATGAGCAGTTCTTC. Protein product: CASSLGAGGPYNEQFF.

The J gene is TRBJ2-7, the V gene TRBV4-1, with D possibly matching TRBD2 (5 bases). The V gene's germline CDR1 is MGHRA and CDR2 YSYEKL. V lost 0 bases and J 7 bases, leaving 19 bases between the germline ends. This CDR3 comprises 16 residues. CDR3 loop: CASSQDPVFGRGEQYF. DNA for the CDR3: TGCGCCAGCAGCCAAGATCCGGTTTTCGGGCGCGGGGAGCAGTACTTC.

Concerning this clone itself: This may be a read error, as it is one base from a much larger clone. Other DNA sequences in the sample encode the same CDR3. The chain couples TRBV28 to TRBJ1-2; perhaps TRBD1 as D (5 bases). Trimming shortened V by 4 bases and J by 2 bases, and 11 bases separated the two germline ends. Germline assignment: CDR1 MDHEN and CDR2 SYDVKM. The CDR3 is 14 amino acids. The CDR3 sequence: CASSSGTDNYGYTF. The CDR3 DNA reads as TGTGCCAGCAGTTCCGGGACGGACAACTATGGCTACACCTTC.

A word on this clone: Additional DNA sequences in this sample encode the identical CDR3. The chain combines TRBV4-3 with TRBJ2-1; D unresolved. Trimming took 0 bases from V and 7 from J, leaving 7 bases between them. This CDR3 comprises 13 residues. CDR1 is LGHNA, CDR2 YSLEER, per germline. CDR3 coding DNA: TGCGCCAGCAGCCAAGATTTCTATAATGAGCAGTTCTTC. Translating it yields CASSQDFYNEQFF.